The sequence of this TCR beta chain was determined in a study of T-cell reconstitution after alpha-beta-depleted transplantation in children. Findings and caveats of the study: Roughly two months post-transplant, alpha-beta T cells reportedly originated from several hundred graft clones that had expanded. Newly produced T cells mostly provided counts and TCRbeta diversity after one year, as hyperexpanded clones declined. Recipient T cells and thymic progenitors that survived gave rise to the high TCRbeta diversity observed at day 60 in some patients.

As to this clonotype: Its antigen is not known.

Unique molecular identifiers were used in preparing the TCRbeta library. TCRdb used MiXCR to reprocess the PCR reads, holding one entry per CDR3 protein. The sample holds 60,000 to 100,000 distinct CDR3 sequences; around a sixth are singletons and the top ten take about half. V lost 3 bases to trimming and J lost 1 base, with 15 bases between them. Per germline, CDR1 LGHNA and CDR2 YNFKEQ. CDR3 length: 16 residues. The clonotype originates from a male patient under 10 years old who had a stem cell transplant for acute lymphoblastic leukemia, so the T cells may come from the graft donor. V gene TRBV4-2 combines with J gene TRBJ2-5; D unresolved. The material was PBMCs, mostly from graft donor cells, obtained 360 days after TCRalphabeta/CD19-depleted stem cell transplant. The CDR3 region is CASSQASSPSQETQYF. CDR3 DNA sequence: TGTGCCAGCAGCCAGGCGTCCTCACCTAGCCAAGAGACCCAGTACTTC.